The rows below give T cell receptor beta chains drawn from one sample of a study of blood T cell repertoires in COVID-19. Assay used: immunoSEQ multiplex PCR; TCRdb lists only in-frame clones, some missing. The repertoire holds roughly 200,000 clones, with nearly 90% as singletons. Sample: PBMCs or T cells enriched from blood (not recorded which). The receptors here all came from a woman aged 30 to 39 with acute COVID-19. Both conserved end residues are trimmed from each CDR3.

V	length	J	CDR3
TRBV6-5	11	TRBJ1-5	ASSKRTGQPQH
TRBV11-2	11	TRBJ1-2	ASSLVHGEGYT
TRBV5-1	13	TRBJ2-7	ASSSVGRGLYEQY
TRBV20-1	11	TRBJ2-7	SASGLRTYEQY
TRBV29-1	9	TRBJ1-1	SAYRDTEAF
TRBV28	10	TRBJ2-7	ASSTDPWEQY
TRBV4-1	11	TRBJ1-2	ASSLGGFYGYT
TRBV5-4	12	TRBJ1-2	ASTSGGSNYGYT
TRBV5-6	12	TRBJ1-1	ASSFFSRGTEAF
TRBV7-2	11	TRBJ1-2	ASRSGGAGGYT
TRBV7-9	10	TRBJ2-7	ASSSSGSEQY
TRBV28	13	TRBJ1-1	ASSFKGTGSFRAF
TRBV7-8	14	TRBJ1-6	ASSRDRGLYNSPLH
TRBV9	12	TRBJ2-5	ASSVGHRGETQY
TRBV6-1	14	TRBJ1-1	ASSEARGSTGTEAF
TRBV27	10	TRBJ2-1	ASSFTYNEQF
TRBV27	11	TRBJ2-7	ASSSTATYEQY
TRBV11-2	12	TRBJ1-5	ASSDRGSHQPQH
TRBV4-1	13	TRBJ2-7	ASSHRTGSSYEQY
TRBV29-1	11	TRBJ1-4	SVEGRTNEKLF
TRBV20-1	12	TRBJ2-7	SASGTGGSYEQY
TRBV5-1	13	TRBJ1-2	ASSSDGVANYGYT
TRBV5-1	13	TRBJ2-1	ASSLVPGTYNEQF
TRBV5-6	14	TRBJ1-2	ASSTPSRDRSYGYT
TRBV30	11	TRBJ1-5	AWSRRFNQPQH
TRBV2	14	TRBJ1-1	ASSRDRGYRYTEAF
TRBV19	12	TRBJ1-6	ASSTTGVDSPLH
TRBV5-4	14	TRBJ2-3	ASSSGLAGGTDTQY
TRBV6-2/TRBV6-3	12	TRBJ2-7	ASSLGTGDNEQY
TRBV7-8	12	TRBJ1-1	ASSLGGTGTEAF
TRBV5-1	13	TRBJ1-1	ASSLGSGTGRKAF
TRBV12-3/TRBV12-4	10	TRBJ1-2	ASSGLGPGYT
TRBV5-4	13	TRBJ2-1	ASSSLAGDRNEQF
TRBV29-1	13	TRBJ2-7	SVIPSISGLYEQY
TRBV19	13	TRBJ1-5	ASREKQGWNQPQH